These T cell receptor beta chains were read from a single sample in a study of blood T cell repertoires in COVID-19. Sequenced by immunoSEQ multiplex PCR; TCRdb stores in-frame clones only, minus some. The sample consists of more than 250,000 clones, around nine tenths of them appearing once. Sequenced sample: peripheral blood. The receptor set was obtained from a man in his fifties or sixties with active or convalescent COVID-19. Both conserved end residues are part of each CDR3. D genes are given only for firm matches. Clone sizes are given selectively: once, few, many, or a class where the clone is expanded.

TRBD1	TRBV9	TRBJ2-5	NA	TGTGCCAGCAGCCTCCGAGGGACAGGAGAAGAGACCCAGTACTTC	CASSLRGTGEETQYF
NA	TRBV6-5	TRBJ2-5	NA	TGTGCCAGCAACAGGGAACACCTCGGCACGGAGACCCAGTACTTC	CASNREHLGTETQYF
NA	TRBV18	TRBJ1-4	NA	TGTGCCAGCTCACCACTTCGGGGGTCCTCTAATGAAAAACTGTTTTTT	CASSPLRGSSNEKLFF
TRBD1	TRBV7-2	TRBJ1-4	few	TGTGCCAGCAGCTCCACAGGGGGCGGTAATGAAAAACTGTTTTTT	CASSSTGGGNEKLFF
NA	TRBV30	TRBJ2-7	NA	TGTGCCTGGAGTAGACAACCCTACGAGCAGTACTTC	CAWSRQPYEQYF
TRBD1	TRBV3-1/TRBV3-2	TRBJ1-6	NA	TGTGCCAGCAGCCAAGTGGAGACAGGGGTTGGGAATTCACCCCTCCACTTT	CASSQVETGVGNSPLHF
TRBD2	TRBV7-2	TRBJ2-2	once	TGTGCCAGCAGCTTATCGCGGGGGGGCACCGGGGAGCTGTTTTTT	CASSLSRGGTGELFF
TRBD2	TRBV28	TRBJ2-3	NA	TGTGCCAGCAGTCTAGCGGGGGGAAGAAATACGCAGTATTTT	CASSLAGGRNTQYF
TRBD1	TRBV7-3	TRBJ2-3	NA	TGTGCCAGCAGCCCAACCGGGACAGGGTCGGATACGCAGTATTTT	CASSPTGTGSDTQYF
TRBD1	TRBV25-1	TRBJ1-2	NA	TGTGCCAGCAGTGCCCTCGGACAGGGGAACTATGGCTACACCTTC	CASSALGQGNYGYTF
TRBD1	TRBV11-2	TRBJ1-2	NA	TGTGCCAGCAGCCTTAACGAGGGGGCAGACTATGGCTACACCTTC	CASSLNEGADYGYTF
TRBD1	TRBV18	TRBJ1-2	NA	TGTGCCAGCTCACCAGCTGGGACAGGGGCTGGCTACACCTTC	CASSPAGTGAGYTF
NA	TRBV19	TRBJ1-2	once	TGTGCCAGTAGTATTTGGGGAAGCGGCGGCTACACCTTC	CASSIWGSGGYTF
TRBD2	TRBV5-1	TRBJ2-1	NA	TGCGCCAGCAGGCGGACTAGCGGGGCCTCAACCTACAATGAGCAGTTCTTC	CASRRTSGASTYNEQFF
NA	TRBV11-3	TRBJ1-5	NA	TGTGCCAGCAGCTTCGCAGAAAGTGATCAGCCCCAGCATTTT	CASSFAESDQPQHF
NA	TRBV27	TRBJ2-7	NA	TGTGCCAGCAGATCGGACACGTCCTACGAGCAGTACTTC	CASRSDTSYEQYF
NA	TRBV7-3	TRBJ2-7	NA	TGTGCCAGCAGCCCCCAGGGCGGGGCGTACGAGCAGTACTTC	CASSPQGGAYEQYF
TRBD2	TRBV6-1	TRBJ2-7	once	TGTGCCAGCAGTGAAGCAGGGACTAGCGGGGGGGCGGCCTACGAGCAGTACTTC	CASSEAGTSGGAAYEQYF
NA	TRBV9	TRBJ1-5	NA	TGTGCCAGCAGCGTAGATCCGGGTAGCAATCAGCCCCAGCATTTT	CASSVDPGSNQPQHF
NA	TRBV19	TRBJ1-5	NA	TGTGCCAGTAGCCCTTTTACAGGGTTTAGCAATCAGCCCCAGCATTTT	CASSPFTGFSNQPQHF
NA	TRBV5-1	TRBJ1-2	NA	TGCGCCAGCAGCTTGGATAGCTCAGGGTATGGCTACACCTTC	CASSLDSSGYGYTF
TRBD1	TRBV28	TRBJ2-7	NA	TGTGCCAGCAGCTCCGGGACAGGGGTAGGTGAGCAGTACTTC	CASSSGTGVGEQYF